A selection of T cell receptor beta chains follows, all from one sample in a study of blood T cell repertoires in COVID-19. Here immunoSEQ multiplex PCR was the method, and the copy in TCRdb shows in-frame clones only, minus some. Of a few hundred thousand clones listed, more than 70% are singletons. The source material was peripheral blood. Source of these receptors: a woman in her twenties or thirties with COVID-19, enrolled during active disease. CDR3s include the opening cysteine and the closing phenylalanine or tryptophan. The order of the fields is clone size, J gene, D gene, V gene, CDR3 protein, CDR3 DNA. A D gene is named only where the DNA matches it firmly. Some rows have no size entry. The others give once, few or many, or a class for an expanded clone.

NA	TRBJ2-2	NA	TRBV6-2/TRBV6-3	CASSWGGAVRADTGELFF	TGTGCCAGCAGTTGGGGGGGGGCGGTGAGGGCGGACACCGGGGAGCTGTTTTTT
NA	TRBJ2-1	TRBD1	TRBV10-1	CASSRTGTGASGEQFF	TGCGCCAGCAGCCGGACCGGGACAGGAGCCTCGGGTGAGCAGTTCTTC
NA	TRBJ1-4	NA	TRBV28	CASSLVPGVGEKLFF	TGTGCCAGCAGTTTGGTCCCAGGGGTGGGCGAAAAACTGTTTTTT
NA	TRBJ1-3	NA	TRBV7-2	CASSSQHKSGNTIYF	TGTGCCAGCAGCTCCCAACACAAGTCGGGAAACACCATATATTTT
NA	TRBJ2-6	TRBD1	TRBV30	CAWKRTGRSGANVLTF	TGTGCCTGGAAAAGGACAGGTCGATCTGGGGCCAACGTCCTGACTTTC
NA	TRBJ1-2	TRBD1	TRBV30	CAWSDPGTGGATGGYTF	TGTGCCTGGAGCGACCCCGGGACAGGGGGGGCCACTGGTGGCTACACCTTC
few	TRBJ2-1	TRBD2	TRBV7-9	CASSLVLAGEGEQFF	TGTGCCAGCAGCTTAGTTCTAGCGGGAGAGGGTGAGCAGTTCTTC
once	TRBJ2-7	NA	TRBV6-2/TRBV6-3	CASSSGQGEQYF	TGTGCCAGCAGTTCAGGGCAAGGCGAGCAGTACTTC
NA	TRBJ1-1	TRBD1	TRBV6-4	CASSDGTGGNTEAFF	TGTGCCAGCAGTGATGGGACAGGGGGGAACACTGAAGCTTTCTTT
NA	TRBJ2-3	NA	TRBV12-3/TRBV12-4	CASRNSYTDTQYF	TGTGCCAGCAGGAATAGTTACACAGATACGCAGTATTTT
NA	TRBJ1-2	NA	TRBV6-5	CASSPGGDYGYTF	TGTGCCAGCAGTCCGGGGGGCGACTATGGCTACACCTTC
NA	TRBJ1-1	TRBD1	TRBV5-1	CASSLGTGSHEAFF	TGCGCCAGCAGCTTAGGGACAGGGTCTCATGAAGCTTTCTTT
NA	TRBJ1-5	NA	TRBV29-1	CSVAGHSNQPQHF	TGCAGCGTGGCTGGACACAGCAATCAGCCCCAGCATTTT
NA	TRBJ2-1	TRBD2	TRBV7-8	CASSLTSGNYNEQFF	TGTGCCAGCAGCTTGACTAGCGGGAACTACAATGAGCAGTTCTTC